What follows are 12 T cell receptor beta chains derived from one specimen sequenced in a study of identical twins (dated by TCRdb to the mid-2010s). Libraries were built with 5' RACE. The instrument was an Illumina HiSeq 2000. The raw public reads went through TCRdb reprocessing: fastp at Q25, MiXCR clone calling, in-frame beta chains kept. For every CDR3 protein sequence, its rows merge into one entry that carries the most common genes and DNA. Across this sample there are hundreds of thousands of distinct CDR3 sequences, with roughly 12% seen only once. The top ten clonotypes cover about 1.5% of the sample. The sample was also reused in another study, on yellow fever vaccine responses in identical twins.

The sample consisted of PBMCs. Receptor source: a woman younger than 35 in good health.

The rearrangement uses TRBV10-3 and TRBJ2-5; TRBD2 might be the D (6 bases). The CDR3 has 13 amino acids. Germline V gene data show CDR1 as ENHRY and CDR2 as SYGVKD. The V and J ends lost 6 bases and 3 bases respectively, with 11 bases between them. The CDR3 DNA reads as TGTGCCATCAGGTATAGCGGTGAAGAGACCCAGTACTTC. Amino acid sequence: CAIRYSGEETQYF.

This clonotype has a handful of counts. This chain connects TRBV15 to TRBJ1-4; D is uncertain. V lost 2 bases and J 0 bases, leaving 4 bases between the germline ends. Germline V lookup: CDR1 LNHNV, CDR2 YYDKDF (reference sequence). This CDR3 comprises 14 residues. In nucleotides, the CDR3 is TGTGCCACCAGCAGATCCACAACTAATGAAAAACTGTTTTTT. This encodes CATSRSTTNEKLFF. Full variable domain (remainder filled in from reference TRBV15 and TRBJ1-4): DAMVIQNPRYQVTQFGKPVTLSCSQTLNHNVMYWYQQKSSQAPKLLFHYYDKDFNNEADTPDNFQSRRPNTSFCFLDIRSPGLGDTAMYLCATSRSTTNEKLFFGSGTQLSVL.

This clonotype was detected a few times. J is TRBJ2-1 and V is TRBV2; TRBD2 matches at 11 bases. The CDR3 runs 16 residues. CDR1 and CDR2 (germline): SNHLY, FYNNEI. J gave up 3 bases and V 5 bases, and 6 bases lay outside the gene matches. The CDR3 DNA reads TGTGCCAGCAGTACGACTAGCGGGGTACTCTACAATGAGCAGTTCTTC. Translated, it gives CASSTTSGVLYNEQFF.

The V gene is TRBV15, the J gene TRBJ2-2; no firm D call. The V gene's germline CDR1 is LNHNV and CDR2 YYDKDF (reference sequence). This CDR3 has 15 residues. Deletions cut 0 bases from V and 6 bases from J, with 11 bases between. The CDR3 nucleotides are TGTGCCACCAGCAGAGAGGAAAATTGGGCCGGGGAGCTGTTTTTT. Translated, it gives CATSREENWAGELFF.

The table lists this clonotype with a few counts. The chain carries TRBV5-1 and TRBJ2-1; the match to TRBD2 covers 7 bases. The CDR3 runs 14 residues. Looked up from germline, CDR1 is SGHRS and CDR2 is YFSETQ. V shed 2 bases, J shed 3 bases, and the junction held 2 bases outside the gene matches. CDR3 bases: TGCGCCAGCAGCTTCCAGCGGGGCTACAATGAGCAGTTCTTC. Translating gives CASSFQRGYNEQFF.

J is TRBJ1-6 and V is TRBV9; D gene ambiguous. Trimming pared 0 bases from V and 3 bases from J, leaving 10 bases between. From germline, CDR1 is SGDLS and CDR2 YYNGEE. This CDR3 region has 16 residues. CDR3 in DNA: TGTGCCAGCAGCGTAGGGGGAGACCGCTATAATTCACCCCTCCACTTT. Amino acids: CASSVGGDRYNSPLHF.

A few counts support this clonotype. V is TRBV5-1 and J is TRBJ2-1; TRBD2 is a possible D gene (6 bases). The CDR3 runs to 16 residues. Germline V gene data show CDR1 as SGHRS and CDR2 as YFSETQ. Trimming shortened V by 4 bases and J by 7 bases, and 21 bases separated the two germline ends. The chain's CDR3 is CASSGGSTASRNEQFF. The CDR3 DNA follows: TGCGCCAGCAGCGGGGGGTCGACCGCTAGCCGGAATGAGCAGTTCTTC.

The table lists this clonotype with many counts. The chain recombines TRBV28 with TRBJ1-2; 8 bases align to TRBD1. The CDR3 loop spans 13 amino acids. Germline trimming cut 6 bases from V and 8 bases from J; bases unmatched to any gene: 8. CDR1 is MDHEN and CDR2 is SYDVKM in the germline V gene. The CDR3 coding sequence is TGTGCCAGCAGGCGGACAGGGACGGGCGGCTACACCTTC. Encoded protein: CASRRTGTGGYTF.

This chain uses TRBV29-1 with TRBJ1-4, with D perhaps matching TRBD1 (5 bases). In germline, CDR1 is SQVTM, CDR2 ANQGSEA. This CDR3 has 15 amino acids. Between the trimmed V and J ends, which lost 4 bases and 4 bases, there was a span of 16 bases. CDR3 sequence reads: CSVAQGPNFNEKLFF. The CDR3 DNA is TGCAGCGTTGCCCAGGGTCCGAATTTTAATGAAAAACTGTTTTTT.

This clonotype was observed a handful of times. This chain links TRBV5-1 with TRBJ1-3; 8 bases align to TRBD1. V lost 4 bases and J lost 4; bases outside the gene matches: 7. The CDR3 totals 15 residues. Per germline, CDR1 SGHRS and CDR2 YFSETQ. The CDR3 here is CASSDRTGSGNTIYF. CDR3 DNA: TGCGCCAGCAGCGACCGGACAGGGTCAGGAAACACCATATATTTT.

V usage is TRBV2 and J usage is TRBJ2-1; possibly TRBD1 for D (5 bases). There are 14 residues in the CDR3. CDR1 SNHLY and CDR2 FYNNEI come from the germline V gene. V lost 4 bases, J lost 6 bases, and 13 bases lay in between. CDR3 amino acids: CASSGQGSGNEQFF. In nucleotides, the CDR3 is TGTGCCAGCAGTGGGCAGGGCTCGGGCAATGAGCAGTTCTTC.

The CDR3 coding sequence is TGTGCCAGCAGTCCACGGACTAGCGGGGTGGAGACCCAGTACTTC. Its translation is CASSPRTSGVETQYF. The V and J genes are TRBV12-3 or TRBV12-4 and TRBJ2-5; the match to TRBD2 covers 12 bases. J was trimmed by 5 bases and V by 5 bases; bases with no gene match: 6. The CDR3 totals 15 residues.